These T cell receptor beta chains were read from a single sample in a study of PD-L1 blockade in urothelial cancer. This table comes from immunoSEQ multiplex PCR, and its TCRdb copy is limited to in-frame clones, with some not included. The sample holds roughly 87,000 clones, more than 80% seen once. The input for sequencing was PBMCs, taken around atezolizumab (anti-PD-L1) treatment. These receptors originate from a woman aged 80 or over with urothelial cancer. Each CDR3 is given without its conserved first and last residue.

ASSPPRLAGGGEQF	TRBJ2-1	TRBV18
ASSVGGLAGSSYNEQF	TRBJ2-1	TRBV5-4
ASSPGRLRGIYNEQF	TRBJ2-1	TRBV5-6
ASSFTTGITEAF	TRBJ1-1	TRBV7-2
ASSSGLAGTGELF	TRBJ2-2	TRBV7-3
ASSPRAGGNTEAF	TRBJ1-1	TRBV4-2
ASSGNRGVTEAF	TRBJ1-1	TRBV10-1
ASSLLGQGTDTQY	TRBJ2-3	TRBV11-1
ASSHPRTSGQETQY	TRBJ2-5	TRBV19
ASSPTGSGQPQH	TRBJ1-5	TRBV6-5
AWSVQQNQPQH	TRBJ1-5	TRBV30
ASRKGTGASTDTQY	TRBJ2-3	TRBV18
ASSLGAVGTEAF	TRBJ1-1	TRBV7-8
ASSLRVHVTGTEAF	TRBJ1-1	TRBV11-2
ASSLTSGRLGEQF	TRBJ2-1	TRBV7-2